This record covers a single T cell receptor beta chain. No cognate antigen has been identified for it. Nothing much larger sits one base from this clone, and base qualities are not available. The sample is drawn from a study of T cells in localized non-small cell lung cancer (TCRdb year 2020). About the full investigation: The study analyzed T cell repertoires of around 250 early-stage NSCLC patients, comparing tumors and uninvolved tumor-adjacent lungs. The mean age of the NSCLC patients was roughly 63 years, with approximately 130 men and 85 to 110 women. The cohort was made up of hundreds of treatment-naive NSCLC patients whose localized lung tumors had been resected.

At diagnosis, peripheral blood, uninvolved tumor-adjacent lung and tumor were collected and stored as a combination of fresh-frozen and FFPE material. Blood samples were analyzed as peripheral blood mononuclear cells for TCR repertoire profiling. V is cut by 6 bases and J by 2 bases, and the space between the germline ends is 11 bases. Sequences MDHEN (CDR1) and SYDVKM (CDR2) are obtained from the germline V gene. Inclusive of the bounding cysteine and phenylalanine, the CDR3 is 14 residues long. The entry retains the CDR3 DNA only, 42 bases that are in frame from base 1. The immunoSEQ Assay was used to sequence TCR beta CDR3 regions from DNA. Turning to the authors' computational methods: To compute T cell density, TCR beta template counts were normalized to usable DNA, which was estimated by amplifying housekeeping genes. The preseqR package was used to estimate richness by extrapolating to 400,000 templates for PBMC samples and to 120,000 templates for tissue samples. Clonality was calculated as one minus Pielou's evenness. Tissue-enriched TCRs were identified by differential abundance testing using productive amino-acid clonotypes, minimum total count 5 and alpha 0.1. The Jaccard Index and the Morisita Overlap Index were used to measure repertoire overlap between compartments. GLIPH grouped TCR beta CDR3s together with public tetramer-defined viral CDR3s, and a viral motif had to include at least three viral sequences and show V-gene enrichment. TCRdb holds this immuneACCESS table with in-frame rearrangements only. Some clones are missing; in checked studies, unresolved V genes explain under half, and the rest has no known cause. D and trimming were read from the DNA, whereas the V and J calls and clone size are those reported in that table. Recorded for this sample are about 52,000 clones; around 82% of them occurred a single time. The ten largest account for around 4.5% of the sample.

What the study reported, not specific to this receptor: Because multi-region tumor sequencing was not performed, intratumor heterogeneity could not be ruled out. Because the study design was exploratory, TCR variables were selected using unadjusted p-values without false-discovery rate correction. A median of about 50 of the top 100 tumor clones turned up in the paired uninvolved adjacent lung, and approximately 30 of those clones also ranked among the top 100 of that same adjacent lung. Higher blood T cell density associated with longer overall survival, while higher adjacent-lung clonality associated with shorter survival. Uninvolved tumor-adjacent lung showed the highest T cell clonality, higher than tumor, which suggests more focused antigenic responses in the uninvolved tumor-adjacent lung.

This TCR derives from a woman aged 40-69 years with stage II lung adenocarcinoma. The sequencing here drew on PBMCs, taken before any cancer treatment. The chain is encoded by TRBV28 joined to TRBJ1-5; 5 matching bases give a weak D call of TRBD1. The CDR3 reads CASSPGGGNQPQHF. The DNA sequence follows: TGTGCCAGCAGCCCCGGGGGGGGCAATCAGCCCCAGCATTTT.